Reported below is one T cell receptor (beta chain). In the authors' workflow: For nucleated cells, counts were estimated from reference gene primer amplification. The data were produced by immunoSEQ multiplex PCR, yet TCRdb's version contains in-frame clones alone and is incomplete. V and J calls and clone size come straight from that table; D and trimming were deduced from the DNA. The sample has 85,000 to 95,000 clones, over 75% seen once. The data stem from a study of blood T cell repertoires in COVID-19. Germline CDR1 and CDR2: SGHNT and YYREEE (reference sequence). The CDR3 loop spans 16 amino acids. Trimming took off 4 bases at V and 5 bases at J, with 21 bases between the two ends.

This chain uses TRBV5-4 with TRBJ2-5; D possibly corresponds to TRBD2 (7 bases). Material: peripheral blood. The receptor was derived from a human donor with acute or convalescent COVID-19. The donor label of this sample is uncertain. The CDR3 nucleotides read TGTGCCAGCAGCCCTCCACAGGGAGGGAATGTTGAGACCCAGTACTTC. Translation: CASSPPQGGNVETQYF.